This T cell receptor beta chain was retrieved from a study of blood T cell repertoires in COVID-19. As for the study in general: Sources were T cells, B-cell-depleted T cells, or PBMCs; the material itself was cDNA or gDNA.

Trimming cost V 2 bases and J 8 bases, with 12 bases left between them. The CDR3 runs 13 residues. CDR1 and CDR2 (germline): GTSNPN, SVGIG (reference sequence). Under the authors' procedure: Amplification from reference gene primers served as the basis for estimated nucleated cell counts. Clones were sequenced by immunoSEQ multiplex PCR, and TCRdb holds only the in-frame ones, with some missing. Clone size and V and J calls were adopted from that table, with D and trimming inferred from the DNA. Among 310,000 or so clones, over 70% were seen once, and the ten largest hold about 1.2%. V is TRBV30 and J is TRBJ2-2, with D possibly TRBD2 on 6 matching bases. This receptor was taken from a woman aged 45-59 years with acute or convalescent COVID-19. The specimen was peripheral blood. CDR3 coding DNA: TGTGCCTGGAGTCCTAGCGTCCGGGGGGAGCTGTTTTTT. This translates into CAWSPSVRGELFF.